This T cell receptor beta chain derives from a study of OX40 agonist ivuxolimab in advanced cancers. The protocol was immunoSEQ multiplex PCR, while the TCRdb copy is restricted to in-frame clones and leaves out a portion. There are some 99,000 clones in the sample; approximately 93% occur only once, and about 0.19% lies in the top ten. CDR1 SGHVS and CDR2 FQNEAQ come from the germline V gene. This CDR3 region has 15 residues. The ends were cut back, 1 base at V and 13 bases at J, with 20 bases in the middle. Here the sequenced sample was CD4+ or CD8+ T cells sorted from blood, taken in a trial of the OX40 agonist ivuxolimab. The clonotype was recovered from an adult with an advanced solid tumor such as melanoma, head and neck, liver or kidney cancer. The rearrangement links TRBV7-8 to TRBJ2-1, with TRBD2 as a possible D gene (6 bases). CDR3 protein: CASSLGGSGPRPQFF. CDR3 nucleotide sequence: TGTGCCAGCAGCTTAGGAGGTAGCGGCCCCAGACCTCAGTTCTTC.